The T cell receptor beta chain described here comes from a study of T-cell reconstitution after alpha-beta-depleted transplantation in children. Study results and caveats: Several hundred expanded graft clones reportedly were the source of alpha-beta T cells about two months after transplant. Fresh T-cell production supplied most of the T-cell counts and diversity seen one year after transplant. At day 60, the high TCRbeta diversity found in some patients originated from recipient T cells and thymic progenitors that had survived.

This clonotype was detected many times. Its antigen is not identified. The CDR3 is made up of 15 amino acids. Germline trimming cut 5 bases from V and 3 bases from J; bases unmatched to any gene: 9. Per the germline V gene, CDR1 is SEHNR and CDR2 is FQNEAQ (reference sequence). TCRbeta library preparation incorporated unique molecular identifiers. MiXCR, run by TCRdb on the PCR reads, gives a single entry per CDR3 protein. The data contain under 850,000 distinct CDR3 sequences, 13% of them seen just once; the ten biggest clones take up 0.79%. This chain uses TRBV7-9 with TRBJ2-7; the match to TRBD2 covers 8 bases. This sequence was found in a girl aged 2-15 years with congenital amegakaryocytic thrombocytopenia, due to receive a stem cell transplant. This specimen was PBMCs, taken before TCRalphabeta/CD19-depleted stem cell transplant. CDR3: CASSVSGTRLYEQYF. CDR3 sequence (DNA): TGTGCCAGCAGCGTCTCCGGGACTAGGCTCTACGAGCAGTACTTC. Supplemented by reference TRBV7-9 and TRBJ2-7, the full variable domain reads DTGVSQNPRHKITKRGQNVTFRCDPISEHNRLYWYRQTLGQGPEFLTYFQNEAQLEKSRLLSDRFSAERPKGSFSTLEIQRTEQGDSAMYLCASSVSGTRLYEQYFGPGTRLTVT.